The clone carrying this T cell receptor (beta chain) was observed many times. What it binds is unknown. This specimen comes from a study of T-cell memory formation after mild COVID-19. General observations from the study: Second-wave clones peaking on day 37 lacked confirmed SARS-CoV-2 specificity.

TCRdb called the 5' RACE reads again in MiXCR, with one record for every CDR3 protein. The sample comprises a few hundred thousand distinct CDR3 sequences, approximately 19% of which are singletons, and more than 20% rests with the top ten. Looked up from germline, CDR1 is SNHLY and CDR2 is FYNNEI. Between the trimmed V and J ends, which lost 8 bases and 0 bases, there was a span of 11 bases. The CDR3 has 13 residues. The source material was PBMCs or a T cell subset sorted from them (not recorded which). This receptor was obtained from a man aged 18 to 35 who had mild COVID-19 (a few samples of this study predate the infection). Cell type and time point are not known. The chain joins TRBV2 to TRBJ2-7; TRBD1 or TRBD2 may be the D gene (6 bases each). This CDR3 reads CASGGTFSYEQYF. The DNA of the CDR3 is TGTGCCAGCGGCGGGACATTCTCCTACGAGCAGTACTTC.